The 26 T cell receptor beta chains below come from one sample, sequenced in a study of blood T cell repertoires in COVID-19. TCRdb's table, derived via immunoSEQ multiplex PCR, lists solely in-frame clones and lacks some. The sample gives a few hundred thousand clones, about 88% of which show up once; over 2% is in the top ten. Sequencing used PBMCs or T cells enriched from blood (not recorded which). The origin of the receptors is a woman aged 55-70 years in a cohort exposed to, infected with or recovered from COVID-19 (not recorded which).

This clone was observed many times. The rearrangement joins TRBV3-1 (or the pseudogene TRBV3-2) to TRBJ2-7; 11 nucleotides line up with TRBD2. The trim removed 4 bases at V and 7 bases at J, leaving 18 bases unmatched. Germline V CDR1 and CDR2: LGHDT, YNNKEL (reference sequence). This CDR3 has 18 residues. The CDR3 reads CASSPTSGKSMVGREQYF. In nucleotides, the CDR3 is TGTGCCAGCAGCCCGACTAGCGGGAAATCTATGGTAGGGCGGGAGCAGTACTTC.

This clone has a single count. The V gene is TRBV5-1, the J gene TRBJ2-3, with D possibly TRBD2 on 7 matching bases. V was shortened by 4 bases and J by 3 bases, with 21 bases between the two germline ends. CDR1 and CDR2 (germline): SGHRS, YFSETQ. The CDR3 has 17 residues. The CDR3, as DNA: TGCGCCAGCAGCCCTAGGGGGGACTACGCTCCAACAGATACGCAGTATTTT. This translates into CASSPRGDYAPTDTQYF.

V and J are TRBV6-5 and TRBJ2-3, with 7 bases lining up with TRBD1. The CDR3 extends over 15 amino acids. V shed 6 bases and J 3 bases; nucleotides not matched to a gene: 9. Germline V gives CDR1 MNHEY, CDR2 SVGAGI. CDR3 nucleotide sequence: TGTGCCAGCAGCCCAGACAGGGCGCGGACAGATACGCAGTATTTT. The encoded protein is CASSPDRARTDTQYF.

The gene calls are TRBV9 and TRBJ1-1; 8 bases line up with TRBD1. The CDR3 length is 15 residues. V was pared by 3 bases and J by 1 base, with 5 bases of the junction left unmatched. Germline V gives CDR1 SGDLS, CDR2 YYNGEE. CDR3 protein: CASSADRGRNTEAFF. The CDR3 nucleotides read TGTGCCAGCAGCGCAGACAGGGGTCGGAACACTGAAGCTTTCTTT.

The chain links TRBV7-9 to TRBJ2-1; possible D gene TRBD1, 6 bases. CDR3 length: 13 residues. V was pared by 7 bases and J by 9 bases, with 16 bases between. Germline loops: CDR1 SEHNR, CDR2 FQNEAQ (reference sequence). CDR3 coding DNA: TGTGCCAGCAAACAAATACAGGGCGGTGAGCAGTTCTTC. It yields the protein CASKQIQGGEQFF. Full variable domain (remainder filled in from reference TRBV7-9 and TRBJ2-1): DTGVSQNPRHKITKRGQNVTFRCDPISEHNRLYWYRQTLGQGPEFLTYFQNEAQLEKSRLLSDRFSAERPKGSFSTLEIQRTEQGDSAMYLCASKQIQGGEQFFGPGTRLTVL.

The rearrangement joins TRBV6-1 to TRBJ1-1; 11 positions agree with TRBD1. After removal of 0 bases from V and 4 bases from J, the junction contained 1 base not matched to a gene. The CDR3 extends over 15 amino acids. The germline gives CDR1 MNHNS, CDR2 SASEGT. This chain's CDR3 is CASSEAGTGGTEAFF. Here the CDR3 DNA reads TGTGCCAGCAGTGAAGCAGGGACAGGGGGCACTGAAGCTTTCTTT.

In its sample, this clone is medium-sized. Within the sample, other DNA sequences also encode this same CDR3. V usage is TRBV4-1 and J usage is TRBJ2-7, with 7 positions matching TRBD2. J lost 5 bases, V lost 4 bases, and 5 bases had no gene match. The CDR3 spans 13 residues. The germline V gene encodes CDR1 MGHRA and CDR2 YSYEKL. The CDR3 DNA is TGCGCCAGCAGCCGGGGCGGGGGAGACGAGCAGTACTTC. Amino acids: CASSRGGGDEQYF.

This chain connects TRBV13 to TRBJ1-1; 12 bases are a match to TRBD1. Germline trimming cut 3 bases from V and 6 bases from J; bases unmatched to any gene: 2. The CDR3 runs to 14 residues. The germline V gene encodes CDR1 PRHDT and CDR2 FYEKMQ (reference sequence). Here the CDR3 reads CASSFRDRGPEAFF. The CDR3, as DNA: TGTGCCAGCAGCTTCCGGGACAGGGGGCCTGAAGCTTTCTTT.

The rearrangement joins TRBV28 to TRBJ1-1; tentatively, D is TRBD1 (5 bases). CDR3 length: 15 amino acids. V was clipped by 5 bases and J by 1 base, with 14 bases between them. Looked up from germline, CDR1 is MDHEN and CDR2 is SYDVKM. The DNA for the CDR3 is TGTGCCAGCAGTCCTGCGACAGCTAGGAACACTGAAGCTTTCTTT. It codes for CASSPATARNTEAFF.

This chain uses TRBV7-2 with TRBJ2-7; no clear D. This CDR3 comprises 12 residues. V dropped 4 bases and J dropped 3 bases, with 7 bases sitting between them. Germline V gene data show CDR1 as SGHTA and CDR2 as FQGNSA. CDR3 in amino acids: CASSSFRYEQYF. The CDR3, as DNA: TGTGCCAGCAGCTCGTTCCGCTACGAGCAGTACTTC.

CDR3 bases: TGTGGGGCAGGGTCACAAGAGACCCAGTACTTC. This translates into CGAGSQETQYF. The chain has TRBV28 and TRBJ2-5; tentatively, D is TRBD1 (5 bases). This CDR3 spans 11 amino acids. Germline V lookup: CDR1 MDHEN, CDR2 SYDVKM.

The chain joins TRBV18 to TRBJ1-1, with D maybe TRBD1 (5 bases). Germline CDR1 is KGHSH and CDR2 is LQKENI. CDR3 length equals 15 residues. The ends were cut back, 2 bases at V and 2 bases at J, with 12 bases in the middle. This CDR3 reads CASSPGRAENTEAFF. CDR3 DNA: TGTGCCAGCTCACCAGGCAGGGCCGAAAACACTGAAGCTTTCTTT.

The chain has TRBV28 and TRBJ2-2; 7 positions match TRBD2. Per the germline V gene, CDR1 is MDHEN and CDR2 is SYDVKM. Trimming removed 4 bases from V and 8 bases from J; junction bases left unmatched: 7. This CDR3 region has 14 residues. In DNA, the CDR3 is TGTGCCAGCAGTTCGGGACTATTAAGGGGGGAGCTGTTTTTT. Translation: CASSSGLLRGELFF.

V is TRBV9 and J is TRBJ2-3; 10 bases match TRBD2. Germline V gives CDR1 SGDLS, CDR2 YYNGEE. The CDR3 sequence is 16 residues long. With V trimmed by 3 bases and J by 4 bases, 8 bases remained unmatched. Here the CDR3 DNA reads TGTGCCAGCAGCGCCATAGCGGGAGGAGGGGCAGATACGCAGTATTTT. Protein: CASSAIAGGGADTQYF. The whole variable domain, filled in from reference TRBV9 and TRBJ2-3, reads DSGVTQTPKHLITATGQRVTLRCSPRSGDLSVYWYQQSLDQGLQFLIQYYNGEERAKGNILERFSAQQFPDLHSELNLSSLELGDSALYFCASSAIAGGGADTQYFGPGTRLTVL.

The V gene is TRBV30, the J gene TRBJ2-7; D unresolved. The germline CDR1 and CDR2 sequences are GTSNPN and SVGIG (reference sequence). The CDR3 loop spans 11 amino acids. Between the trimmed V and J ends, which lost 2 bases and 6 bases, there was a span of 8 bases. CDR3 amino acids: CAWSKRSEQYF. In nucleotides, the CDR3 is TGTGCCTGGAGTAAGCGCAGCGAGCAGTACTTC.

V is TRBV14 and J is TRBJ2-7; tentatively, D is TRBD2 (5 bases). The CDR3 consists of 14 residues. Germline V gives CDR1 SGHDN, CDR2 FVKESK. V was pared by 4 bases and J by 2 bases, with 12 bases between. The CDR3 region is CASSRRTTTYEQYF. CDR3 bases: TGTGCCAGCAGCCGGAGGACCACAACCTACGAGCAGTACTTC.

Comments on this clone: One junction end does not reproduce the germline sequence, and a read error may be involved. The CDR3 region has the DNA TGTGCTAGCAGCTTAGAAGCGGCCGGCGTGCCCGGGGAGCTGTTTTTT. Translating gives CASSLEAAGVPGELFF. The chain uses TRBV7-7 and TRBJ2-2; D is possibly TRBD2 (5 bases). Germline CDR1 reads SSHAT; CDR2 reads FNYEAQ (reference sequence). The CDR3 runs to 16 residues. Supplemented by reference TRBV7-7 and TRBJ2-2, the full variable domain reads GAGVSQSPRYKVTKRGQDVTLRCDPISSHATLYWYQQALGQGPEFLTYFNYEAQPDKSGLPSDRFSAERPEGSISTLTIQRTEQRDSAMYRCASSLEAAGVPGELFFGEGSRLTVL.

The chain is built from TRBV4-2 and TRBJ1-4; 8 nucleotides match TRBD1. This CDR3 has 14 residues. Germline loops: CDR1 LGHNA, CDR2 YNFKEQ. Losses at the gene ends were 7 bases for V and 4 bases for J; bases not matched to a gene: 5. The DNA for the CDR3 is TGTGCCAGCAAGGGGACAGGCCGTAATGAAAAACTGTTTTTT. Translated, it gives CASKGTGRNEKLFF.

This chain links TRBV2 with TRBJ2-1, with 10 bases lining up with TRBD1. The CDR3 is 16 residues long. CDR1 is SNHLY and CDR2 is FYNNEI in the germline V gene. Trimming took 6 bases from V and 7 from J; bases not matched to a gene: 12. CDR3 bases: TGTGCCAGCAGCGTTGCGACAGGGGGCCGAGGTAATGAGCAGTTCTTC. Amino acids: CASSVATGGRGNEQFF.

The rearrangement links TRBV7-3 to TRBJ2-3; 12 bases match TRBD2. Per the germline V gene, CDR1 is SGHTA and CDR2 is FQGTGA. The CDR3 runs to 17 residues. The junction had 9 bases not matched to a gene; V was cut back by 5 bases and J by 3 bases. CDR3 nucleotide sequence: TGTGCCAGCAGCCCCCGGACTAGCGGGATTGGGACAGATACGCAGTATTTT. It encodes CASSPRTSGIGTDTQYF.

The CDR3 bases are TGTGCCAGTAGAACTAGCGGGATAGATACGCAGTATTTT. Amino acid sequence: CASRTSGIDTQYF. This chain uses TRBV19 with TRBJ2-3, with TRBD2 matching over 10 bases. Losses at the gene ends were 6 bases for V and 5 bases for J; bases not matched to a gene: 2. Looked up from germline, CDR1 is LNHDA and CDR2 is SQIVND (reference sequence). The CDR3 runs to 13 residues.

The chain carries TRBV3-1 (or the pseudogene TRBV3-2) and TRBJ2-1; 7 bases line up with TRBD2. This CDR3 has 14 amino acids. V shed 4 bases and J 4 bases; nucleotides not matched to a gene: 4. Germline loops: CDR1 LGHDT, CDR2 YNNKEL (reference sequence). This chain's CDR3 is CASSRGGGYNEQFF. The CDR3 nucleotides are TGTGCCAGCAGCCGAGGCGGGGGATACAATGAGCAGTTCTTC.

This chain joins TRBV27 and TRBJ1-2; D is possibly TRBD1 (6 bases). The CDR3 length is 15 residues. V dropped 4 bases and J dropped 7 bases, with 19 bases sitting between them. The germline V gene encodes CDR1 MNHEY and CDR2 SMNVEV (reference sequence). The CDR3 DNA reads as TGTGCCAGCAGTTCACTTCAGGGGAAGGGGGTTGGCTACACCTTC. Translating it yields CASSSLQGKGVGYTF.

The V call is TRBV5-4, the J call TRBJ2-7; 8 nucleotides agree with TRBD1. This CDR3 has 13 amino acids. Germline V gene sequence: CDR1 SGHNT, CDR2 YYREEE (reference sequence). The V gene end was trimmed by 4 bases and the J gene end by 4 bases; junction bases not matched to a gene: 4. CDR3 sequence reads: CASSGDRRYEQYF. As DNA, the CDR3 is TGTGCCAGCAGCGGGGACAGGCGGTACGAGCAGTACTTC.

The chain couples TRBV6-4 to TRBJ1-1, with a weak D call TRBD1 (6 bases). Germline assignment: CDR1 MRHNA and CDR2 SNTAGT. The CDR3 has 13 amino acids. V lost 5 bases, J lost 4 bases, and 11 bases lay in between. CDR3 DNA: TGTGCCAGCAGTCGTACAGGGCTCACTGAAGCTTTCTTT. Its protein is CASSRTGLTEAFF.

The chain uses TRBV7-2 and TRBJ2-7; D unclear. Trimming shortened V by 2 bases and J by 2 bases, and 10 bases separated the two germline ends. CDR1 SGHTA and CDR2 FQGNSA come from the germline V gene. This CDR3 has 14 residues. The CDR3 coding sequence is TGTGCCAGCAGCTTAAGTCAGGTGACCTACGAGCAGTACTTC. This encodes CASSLSQVTYEQYF.